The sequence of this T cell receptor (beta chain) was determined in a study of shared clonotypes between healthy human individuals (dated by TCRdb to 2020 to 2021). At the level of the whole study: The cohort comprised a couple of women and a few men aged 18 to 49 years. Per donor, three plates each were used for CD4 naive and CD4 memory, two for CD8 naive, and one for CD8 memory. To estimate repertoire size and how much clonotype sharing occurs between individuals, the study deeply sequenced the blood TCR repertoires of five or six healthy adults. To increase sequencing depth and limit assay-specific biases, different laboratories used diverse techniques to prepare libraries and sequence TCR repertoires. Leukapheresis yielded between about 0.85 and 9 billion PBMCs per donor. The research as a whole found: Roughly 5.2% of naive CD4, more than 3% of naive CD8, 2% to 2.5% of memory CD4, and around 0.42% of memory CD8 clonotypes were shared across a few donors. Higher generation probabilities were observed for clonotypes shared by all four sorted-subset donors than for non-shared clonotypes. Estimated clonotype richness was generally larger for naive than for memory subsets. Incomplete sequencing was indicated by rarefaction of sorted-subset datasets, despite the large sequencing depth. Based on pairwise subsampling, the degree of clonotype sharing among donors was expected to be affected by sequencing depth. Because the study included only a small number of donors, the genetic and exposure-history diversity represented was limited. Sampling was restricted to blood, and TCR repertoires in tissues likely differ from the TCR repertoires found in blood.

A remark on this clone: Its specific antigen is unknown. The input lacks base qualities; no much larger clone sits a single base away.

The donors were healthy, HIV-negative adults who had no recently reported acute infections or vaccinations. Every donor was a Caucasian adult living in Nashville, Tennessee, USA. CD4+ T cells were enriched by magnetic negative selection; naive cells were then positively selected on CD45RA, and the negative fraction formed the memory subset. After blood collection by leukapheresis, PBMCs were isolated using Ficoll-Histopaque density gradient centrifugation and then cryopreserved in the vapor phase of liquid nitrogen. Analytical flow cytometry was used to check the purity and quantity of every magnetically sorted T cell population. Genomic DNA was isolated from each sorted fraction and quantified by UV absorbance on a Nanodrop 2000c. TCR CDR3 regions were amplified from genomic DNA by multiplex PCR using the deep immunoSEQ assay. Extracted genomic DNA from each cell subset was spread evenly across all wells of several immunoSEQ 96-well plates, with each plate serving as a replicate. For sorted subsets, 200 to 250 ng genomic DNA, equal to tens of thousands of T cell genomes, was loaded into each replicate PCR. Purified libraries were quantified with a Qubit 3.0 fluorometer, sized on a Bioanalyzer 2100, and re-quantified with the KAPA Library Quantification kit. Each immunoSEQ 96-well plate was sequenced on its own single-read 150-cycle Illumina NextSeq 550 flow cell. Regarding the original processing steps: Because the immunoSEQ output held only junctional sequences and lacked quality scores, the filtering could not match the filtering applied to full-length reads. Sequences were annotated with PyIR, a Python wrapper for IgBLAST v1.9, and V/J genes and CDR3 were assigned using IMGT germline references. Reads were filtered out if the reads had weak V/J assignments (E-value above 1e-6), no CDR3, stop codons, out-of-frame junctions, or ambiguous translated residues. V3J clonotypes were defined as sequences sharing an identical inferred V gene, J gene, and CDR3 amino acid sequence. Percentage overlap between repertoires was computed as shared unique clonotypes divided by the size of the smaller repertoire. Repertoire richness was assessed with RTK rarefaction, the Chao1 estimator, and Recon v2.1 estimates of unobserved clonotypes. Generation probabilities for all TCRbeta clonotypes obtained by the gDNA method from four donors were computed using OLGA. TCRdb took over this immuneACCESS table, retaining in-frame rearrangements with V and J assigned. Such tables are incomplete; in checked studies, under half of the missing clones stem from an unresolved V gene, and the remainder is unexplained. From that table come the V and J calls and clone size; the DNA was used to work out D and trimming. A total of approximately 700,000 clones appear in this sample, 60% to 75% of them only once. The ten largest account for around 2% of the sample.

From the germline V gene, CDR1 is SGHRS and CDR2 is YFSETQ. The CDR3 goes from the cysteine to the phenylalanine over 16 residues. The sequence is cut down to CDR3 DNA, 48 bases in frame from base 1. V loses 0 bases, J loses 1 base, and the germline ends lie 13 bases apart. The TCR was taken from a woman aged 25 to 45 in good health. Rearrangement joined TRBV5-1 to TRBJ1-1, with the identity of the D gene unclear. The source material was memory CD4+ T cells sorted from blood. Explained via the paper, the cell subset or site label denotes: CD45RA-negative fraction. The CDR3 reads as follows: CASSLGRMATNTEAFF. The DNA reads TGCGCCAGCAGCTTGGGACGGATGGCGACGAACACTGAAGCTTTCTTT.